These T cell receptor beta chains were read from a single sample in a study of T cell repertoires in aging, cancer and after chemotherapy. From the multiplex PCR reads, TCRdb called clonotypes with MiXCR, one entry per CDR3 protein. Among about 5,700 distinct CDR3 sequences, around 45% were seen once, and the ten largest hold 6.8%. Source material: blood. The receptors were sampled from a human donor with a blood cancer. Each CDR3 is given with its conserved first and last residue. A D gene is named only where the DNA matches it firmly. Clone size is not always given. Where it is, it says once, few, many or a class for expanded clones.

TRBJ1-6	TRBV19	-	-	TGTGCCAGTTTCCGGGACGGTAATTCACCCCTCCACTTT	CASFRDGNSPLHF
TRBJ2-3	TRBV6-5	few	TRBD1	TGTGCCAGCAGCCGAACGACAGGGATGCTCACAGATACGCAGTATTTT	CASSRTTGMLTDTQYF
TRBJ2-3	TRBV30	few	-	TGTGCCTGGAGAGGCGGGGCCACGCAGTATTTT	CAWRGGATQYF
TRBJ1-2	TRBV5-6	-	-	TGTGCCAGCAGCTTGGGGTCAGGACTTAACTATGGCTACACCTTC	CASSLGSGLNYGYTF
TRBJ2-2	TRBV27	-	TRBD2	TGTGCCAGCAGTCCCCGATTAGCGGGGGACCTGTTCGGGGAGCTGTTTTTT	CASSPRLAGDLFGELFF
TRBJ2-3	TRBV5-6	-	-	TGTGCCAGCAGCCGAACTATGACAGATACGCAGTATTTT	CASSRTMTDTQYF
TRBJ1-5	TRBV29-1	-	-	TGCAGCGTTGAACAGGGGATTGGCCAGCCCCAGCATTTT	CSVEQGIGQPQHF
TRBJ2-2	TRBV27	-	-	TGTGCCAGCAGTCCAGGGACACCGAACACCGGGGAGCTGTTTTTT	CASSPGTPNTGELFF
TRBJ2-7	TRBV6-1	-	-	TGTGCCAGCCGACTCGCGGGGGCGCCCCCCTACGAGCAGTACTTC	CASRLAGAPPYEQYF
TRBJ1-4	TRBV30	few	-	TGTGCCTGGAGTCTACCCGGGGGGGAAAAACTGTTTTTT	CAWSLPGGEKLFF
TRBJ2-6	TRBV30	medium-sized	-	TGTGCCTGGGACAGATCCTCCTCTGGGGCCAACGTCCTGACTTTC	CAWDRSSSGANVLTF
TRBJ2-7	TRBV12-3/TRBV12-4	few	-	TGTGCCAGCAGTCCCCGCCAGGGCCCCTACGAGCAGTACTTC	CASSPRQGPYEQYF
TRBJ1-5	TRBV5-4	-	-	TGTGCCAGCAGCCGGGGGCAGGGGCAGCCCCAGCATTTT	CASSRGQGQPQHF
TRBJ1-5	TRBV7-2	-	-	TGTGCCAGCAGAACCACCGGGACTCCGAATCAGCCCCAGCATTTT	CASRTTGTPNQPQHF
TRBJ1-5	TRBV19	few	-	TGTGCCAGTAGTATCGACAGGCTAGGCAATCAGCCCCAGCATTTT	CASSIDRLGNQPQHF
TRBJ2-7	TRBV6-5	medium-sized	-	TGTGCCAGCAGTTACTCGAAAGGCTACGAGCAGTACTTC	CASSYSKGYEQYF
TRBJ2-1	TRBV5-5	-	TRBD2	TGTGCCAGCAGCACCAGCGGGAGCACCCCCTCTTTAGGAGAGCAGTTCTTC	CASSTSGSTPSLGEQFF
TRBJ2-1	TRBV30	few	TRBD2	TGTGCCTGGAGTGCTTCGGGTCGCGGGAGCTACAATGAGCAGTTCTTC	CAWSASGRGSYNEQFF
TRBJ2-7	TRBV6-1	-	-	TGTGCCAGCAGTGAACGGGAGTACGAGCAGTACTTC	CASSEREYEQYF
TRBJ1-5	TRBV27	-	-	TGTGCCAGCAGTTTATCGATCTCGACAGTGGGCAATCAGCCCCAGCATTTT	CASSLSISTVGNQPQHF
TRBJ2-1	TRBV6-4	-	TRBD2	TGTGCCAGCAAAGTTAGCGGGAGTCCCTCCAATGAGCAGTTCTTC	CASKVSGSPSNEQFF
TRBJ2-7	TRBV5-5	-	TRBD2	TGTGCCAGCAGCCCAAGCGGGGGGGCCTTATACGAGCAGTACTTC	CASSPSGGALYEQYF
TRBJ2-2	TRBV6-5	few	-	TGTGCCAGCAACGGTGCCAAGCACACCGGGGAGCTGTTTTTT	CASNGAKHTGELFF
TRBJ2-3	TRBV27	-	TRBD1	TGTGCCAGCAGTTTTCGGGCCCAGGGGGCGACGCAGTATTTT	CASSFRAQGATQYF
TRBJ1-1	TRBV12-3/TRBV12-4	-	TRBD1	TGTGCCAGCAGTTTGGAGGTCAGGGGGCGAAGCACTGAAGCTTTCTTT	CASSLEVRGRSTEAFF
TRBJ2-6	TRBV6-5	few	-	TGTGCCAGCAGTTACTCGATCTTTGGCGGACCCTCTGGGGCCAACGTCCTGACTTTC	CASSYSIFGGPSGANVLTF
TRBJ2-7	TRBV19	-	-	TGTGCCAGCAGTATAGGACCCAACGAGCGCTCCTACGAGCAGTACTTC	CASSIGPNERSYEQYF
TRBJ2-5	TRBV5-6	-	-	TGTGCCAGCGGTCGTAGGGCCCAGTACTTC	CASGRRAQYF
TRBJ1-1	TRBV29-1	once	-	TGCAGCGCCTCCTCACAGGGACACACTGAAGCTTTCTTT	CSASSQGHTEAFF
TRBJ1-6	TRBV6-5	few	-	TGTGCCAGCAGATACCACGGACCAGTTTCGAGTTCACCCCTCCACTTT	CASRYHGPVSSSPLHF
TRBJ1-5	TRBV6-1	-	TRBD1	TGTGCCAGCAGTCTCGGGACAGATAGCAATCAGCCCCAGCATTTT	CASSLGTDSNQPQHF
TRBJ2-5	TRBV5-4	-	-	TGTGCCAGCAGCTTTCTAACTAGGGTCCAAGAGACCCAGTACTTC	CASSFLTRVQETQYF
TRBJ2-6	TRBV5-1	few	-	TGCGCCAGCAGGGTGGACTCTGGGGCCAACGTCCTGACTTTC	CASRVDSGANVLTF
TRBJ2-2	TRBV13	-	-	TGTGCCAGCAGCTTTAGGGAGGGGGAGCTGTTTTTT	CASSFREGELFF
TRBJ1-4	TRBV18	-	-	TGTGCCAGCTCACCGACGACAGGAAGTAATGAAAAACTGTTTTTT	CASSPTTGSNEKLFF
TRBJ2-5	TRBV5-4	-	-	TGTGCCAGCAGTCGCCAGGGTGCCGCAGAGACCCAGTACTTC	CASSRQGAAETQYF
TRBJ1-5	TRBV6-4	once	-	TGTGCCAGCAGTCCCACAGATAGCAATCAGCCCCAGCATTTT	CASSPTDSNQPQHF
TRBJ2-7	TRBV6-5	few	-	TGTGCCAGCAGGACAGGGAGCGGGGTGGGCTACGAGCAGTACTTC	CASRTGSGVGYEQYF
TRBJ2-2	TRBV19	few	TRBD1	TGTGCCAGCCGACAGGGAACCGGGGAGCTGTTTTTT	CASRQGTGELFF
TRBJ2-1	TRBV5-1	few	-	TGCGCCAGCAGCTATGGACAGTACAATGAGCAGTTCTTC	CASSYGQYNEQFF